What follows describes a single T cell receptor beta chain. Its antigen is unknown. No per-base quality is available; no much larger clone lies one base away. From its cysteine to its phenylalanine, the CDR3 spans 11 amino acids. Only the CDR3 DNA stays, 33 bases, in frame from base 1. V loses 4 bases of germline sequence and J loses 2 bases, and the interval between the two ends is 2 bases. The germline V gene (reference sequence) provides CDR1 LGHDT and CDR2 YNNKEL. The library came from the immunoSEQ multiplex PCR assay. The source is immuneACCESS, and TCRdb retained only in-frame sequences with V and J called. Part of the clones is not carried over; for the studies checked, unresolved V genes explain less than half of this, and the remainder is unexplained. The sample yields approximately 150,000 clones; 80% to 95% were counted once. In total, the top ten clones hold under 4% of the sample. The record originates from a study of control samples from healthy donors and cancer patients (dated by TCRdb to the early 2020s).

The receptor was isolated from a man aged 30 to 39 in good health. In this chain, TRBV3-1 (or the pseudogene TRBV3-2) is recombined with TRBJ2-5; there is no confident call for the D gene. Sequencing used blood. The CDR3 sequence is CASSRQETQYF. DNA sequence: TGTGCCAGCAGCCGGCAAGAGACCCAGTACTTC.